This T cell receptor beta chain was sequenced for a study of early T cells in non-severe SARS-CoV-2 infection. The germline gives CDR1 SGHNT, CDR2 YYREEE (reference sequence). V was trimmed by 3 bases and J by 3 bases, leaving 14 bases between them. The CDR3 has 15 residues. Study-wide results and limits: There was a bias toward anti-spike CD8 responses in VDJdb matching, which missed private and CD4 specificities.

This clonotype was found a few times. As yet, its antigen is unknown. Attached unique molecular identifiers marked individual cDNA molecules. TCRdb re-derived calls from the 5' RACE reads in MiXCR, one entry per CDR3 protein. The sample consists of approximately 65,000 distinct CDR3 sequences, around 13% of them appearing once. This sequence joins TRBV5-4 and TRBJ2-3, with D tentatively TRBD1 (6 bases). Sequenced material: whole blood. This TCR was sampled from an adult who was a healthcare worker with PCR-confirmed SARS-CoV-2 infection or an uninfected control (not recorded which). In DNA form, the CDR3 reads TGTGCCAGCAGCTCTGACAGGTCTCGAACAGATACGCAGTATTTT. Protein product: CASSSDRSRTDTQYF.